These 19 T cell receptor beta chains were sequenced from one sample in a study of T cells in tumors and immune-related adverse events. Profiled with immunoSEQ multiplex PCR; TCRdb holds only in-frame clones, not every one. The table records tens of thousands of clones, about 89% of them present only once. Source: lymph node tissue, taken from a patient treated with anti-PD-1 therapy. The receptors shown here come from a female donor with metastatic renal cell carcinoma.

The chain uses TRBV7-6 and TRBJ1-2; 10 bases match TRBD1. The germline CDR1 and CDR2 sequences are SGHVS and FNYEAQ. After removal of 1 base from V and 7 bases from J, the junction contained 6 bases not matched to a gene. The CDR3 has 15 residues. The CDR3 DNA follows: TGTGCCAGCAGCTTAGGGACAGGGGGTCGTATTGGCTACACCTTC. Protein: CASSLGTGGRIGYTF.

This clone has only one observation. This rearrangement joins TRBV13 to TRBJ1-4; 11 nucleotides align to TRBD1. The germline V gene encodes CDR1 PRHDT and CDR2 FYEKMQ (reference sequence). The CDR3 is 15 residues long. V trimming: 3 bases; J trimming: 8 bases; junction bases outside the gene matches: 5. CDR3 in DNA: TGTGCCAGCAGCTTTGGGGGACAGGGGGTCGAAAAACTGTTTTTT. Its protein is CASSFGGQGVEKLFF. Looking up the rest from reference TRBV13 and TRBJ1-4 gives the full variable domain: AAGVIQSPRHLIKEKRETATLKCYPIPRHDTVYWYQQGPGQDPQFLISFYEKMQSDKGSIPDRFSAQQFSDYHSELNMSSLELGDSALYFCASSFGGQGVEKLFFGSGTQLSVL.

The chain carries TRBV5-1 and TRBJ2-1, with TRBD1 as a possible D gene (5 bases). The CDR3 loop spans 12 amino acids. CDR1 and CDR2 (germline): SGHRS, YFSETQ. Trimming took off 7 bases at V and 3 bases at J, with 8 bases between the two ends. Here the CDR3 reads CASEDSYNEQFF. The CDR3 nucleotides are TGCGCCAGCGAAGACAGCTACAATGAGCAGTTCTTC.

This chain joins TRBV2 and TRBJ2-1; D possibly corresponds to TRBD2 (5 bases). This CDR3 contains 10 residues. Trimming took 4 bases from V and 13 from J, leaving 8 bases between them. Germline V gene sequence: CDR1 SNHLY, CDR2 FYNNEI. CDR3 sequence (DNA): TGTGCCAGCAGTGGGGAGCTACAGTTCTTC. Residues: CASSGELQFF.

The chain is built from TRBV6-6 and TRBJ1-1, with TRBD1 matching 12 bases. V was pared by 6 bases and J by 7 bases, with 6 bases of the junction left unmatched. Germline lookup yields CDR1 MNHNY and CDR2 SVGAGI (reference sequence). This CDR3 is built from 14 residues. The CDR3 DNA follows: TGTGCCAGCAGGCGGGGACAGGGGGCGTTTGAAGCTTTCTTT. This translates into CASRRGQGAFEAFF.

The genes are TRBV20-1 and TRBJ1-1; D is uncertain. In germline, CDR1 is DFQATT, CDR2 SNEGSKA (reference sequence). V lost 3 bases and J lost 1, with 3 bases in between. This CDR3 contains 11 residues. CDR3: CSASRNTEAFF. In nucleotides, the CDR3 is TGCAGTGCTAGTCGGAACACTGAAGCTTTCTTT.

The chain is built from TRBV30 and TRBJ1-5; maybe TRBD1 (6 bases). The CDR3 length is 14 residues. Trimming shortened V by 4 bases and J by 4 bases, and 14 bases separated the two germline ends. Germline assignment: CDR1 GTSNPN and CDR2 SVGIG (reference sequence). CDR3 sequence (DNA): TGTGCCTGGAAACTAGGACAGAGTAATCAGCCCCAGCATTTT. Its translation is CAWKLGQSNQPQHF.

This chain connects TRBV6-1 to TRBJ2-2, with a tentative D call TRBD2 (5 bases). Germline CDR1 MNHNS, CDR2 SASEGT. This CDR3 has 15 residues. V was trimmed by 5 bases and J by 4 bases, leaving 14 bases between them. The CDR3 nucleotides are TGTGCCAGCAGTAGCACAGTCGGACTCACCGGGGAGCTGTTTTTT. This codes for CASSSTVGLTGELFF.

The rearrangement links TRBV21-1 to TRBJ2-2; the D call of TRBD1 is as the table states it, not checked on the DNA. TRBV21-1 counts as a pseudogene. The CDR3 has 16 amino acids. CDR3 nucleotides: TGTGCCAGCAGCAAAGGGGGAGACAGGGAGGCCGGGGAGCTGTTTTTT. This codes for CASSKGGDREAGELFF.

The chain couples TRBV7-9 to TRBJ1-1; 10 positions agree with TRBD1. Germline V gene lookup returns CDR1 SEHNR and CDR2 FQNEAQ (reference sequence). V was clipped by 1 base and J by 4 bases; unmatched bases: 6. This CDR3 region has 16 residues. The CDR3 nucleotides are TGTGCCAGCAGCTTAGGGGACAGGGGCCGGGCCACTGAAGCTTTCTTT. It codes for CASSLGDRGRATEAFF.

The rearrangement joins TRBV11-2 to TRBJ2-7, with a weak D call TRBD2 (6 bases). CDR1 SGHAT and CDR2 FQNNGV come from the germline V gene. The CDR3 is made up of 12 amino acids. Trimming removed 5 bases from V and 5 bases from J, with 10 bases in between. The CDR3 coding sequence is TGTGCCAGCAGCGGAGGGCTCCACGAGCAGTACTTC. Translated: CASSGGLHEQYF.

In its sample, this clone was seen once. The chain recombines TRBV18 with TRBJ1-1; 8 bases match TRBD1. This CDR3 is 15 amino acids long. V lost 3 bases to trimming and J lost 3 bases; unmatched junction nucleotides: 6. The germline V gene has CDR1 KGHSH and CDR2 LQKENI. Written as DNA, the CDR3 is TGTGCCAGCTCACCTGGACAGGGCCGGGACACTGAAGCTTTCTTT. Its translation: CASSPGQGRDTEAFF.

The genes are TRBV2 and TRBJ1-4; D is unclear. CDR3 size: 14 residues. Germline values: CDR1 SNHLY, CDR2 FYNNEI. The V and J ends lost 8 bases and 5 bases respectively, with 15 bases between them. This chain's CDR3 is CASRRRQANEKLFF. The CDR3, as DNA: TGTGCCAGCCGACGACGACAAGCAAATGAAAAACTGTTTTTT.

This rearrangement joins TRBV4-1 to TRBJ2-7; D call uncertain. Germline CDR1 reads MGHRA; CDR2 reads YSYEKL. V lost 1 base, J lost 2 bases, and 9 bases lay in between. The CDR3 has 14 amino acids. The CDR3 DNA reads as TGCGCCAGCAGCCAAGGTTCCCTTACCTACGAGCAGTACTTC. This sequence encodes CASSQGSLTYEQYF.

The gene calls are TRBV7-2 and TRBJ2-1; 7 nucleotides align to TRBD2. With 0 bases clipped from V and 7 bases from J, the junction kept 6 bases outside the gene matches. CDR1 is SGHTA, CDR2 FQGNSA, per germline. The CDR3 has 15 amino acids. CDR3 in amino acids: CASSLAQYGGNEQFF. CDR3 nucleotides: TGTGCCAGCAGCTTAGCGCAGTACGGGGGGAATGAGCAGTTCTTC.

This chain links TRBV7-2 with TRBJ2-7; D perhaps matches TRBD1 (5 bases). The CDR3 totals 14 residues. The germline V and J ends were trimmed by 7 bases and 0 bases, with 13 bases remaining between them. Germline V gene data show CDR1 as SGHTA and CDR2 as FQGNSA. CDR3 loop: CASTLDRTSYEQYF. The CDR3 nucleotides are TGTGCCAGCACCCTCGACAGAACCTCCTACGAGCAGTACTTC.

The rearrangement joins TRBV11-2 to TRBJ2-1; TRBD2 aligns across 11 bases. This CDR3 region has 18 residues. Trimming removed 5 bases from V and 1 base from J; junction bases left unmatched: 10. Per the germline V gene, CDR1 is SGHAT and CDR2 is FQNNGV. The chain's CDR3 is CASSVHSGLAGSYNEQFF. The CDR3 DNA reads as TGTGCCAGCAGCGTACATTCAGGACTAGCGGGTTCCTACAATGAGCAGTTCTTC.

J is TRBJ2-7 and V is TRBV11-2; 7 nucleotides agree with TRBD1. CDR1 SGHAT and CDR2 FQNNGV come from the germline V gene. Trimming at V came to 5 bases and at J to 5 bases, leaving 9 bases not matched to a gene. The CDR3 totals 14 residues. CDR3 residues: CASSGYRGSNEQYF. CDR3 bases: TGTGCCAGCAGCGGATACAGGGGAAGCAACGAGCAGTACTTC.

This clone is a singleton in its sample. The chain is built from TRBV6-5 and TRBJ1-6; unclear D gene. The V end was cut by 2 bases, the J end by 8 bases, with 13 bases between. There are 15 residues in the CDR3. Germline assignment: CDR1 MNHEY and CDR2 SVGAGI. This chain's CDR3 is CASSYDFRYDSPLHF. The CDR3 DNA is TGTGCCAGCAGTTACGATTTCCGTTACGATTCACCCCTCCACTTT.